This T cell receptor (beta chain) was profiled in a study of response to subunit inactivated influenza vaccine. With respect to this clonotype: Its target is not known.

General study points: Few additional T cells are recruited per seasonal influenza vaccination, authors suggested.

This CDR3 spans 15 amino acids. Germline CDR1 reads SQVTM; CDR2 reads ANQGSEA. The V and J ends lost 4 bases and 0 bases, in that order; junction bases with no gene match: 5. MiXCR, run by TCRdb on the RT-PCR reads, gives a single entry per CDR3 protein. The sample has 530,000 or so distinct CDR3 sequences, approximately 12% seen once. This specimen consisted of PBMCs from blood, obtained on the day of vaccination. The chain links TRBV29-1 to TRBJ2-3; 9 bases map to TRBD2. The TCR comes from a man in his forties or fifties who received an inactivated influenza vaccine. CDR3 nucleotide sequence: TGCAGCGTTGGCGGGGGGGCTCCAAGCACAGATACGCAGTATTTT. Encoded protein: CSVGGGAPSTDTQYF.